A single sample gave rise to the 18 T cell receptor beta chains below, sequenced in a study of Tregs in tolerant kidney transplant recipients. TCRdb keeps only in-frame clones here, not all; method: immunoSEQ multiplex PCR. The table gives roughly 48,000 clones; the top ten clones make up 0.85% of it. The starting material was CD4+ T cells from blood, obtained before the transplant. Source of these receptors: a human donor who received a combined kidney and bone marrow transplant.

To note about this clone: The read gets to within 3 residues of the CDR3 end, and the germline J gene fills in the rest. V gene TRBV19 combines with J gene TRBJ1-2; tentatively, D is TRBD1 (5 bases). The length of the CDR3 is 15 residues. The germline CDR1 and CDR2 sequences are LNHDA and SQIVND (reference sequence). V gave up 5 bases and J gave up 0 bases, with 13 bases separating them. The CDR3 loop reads CASSVDRDSNYGYTF. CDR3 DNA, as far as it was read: TGTGCCAGTAGTGTCGACAGAGACTCTAACTATGGC.

The CDR3 loop is CASSLRGRSGQGDNEQFF. Incomplete CDR3 DNA: TGCGCCAGCAGCCTCCGCGGCCGATCGGGACAGGGGGACAATGAG. The chain has TRBV5-1 and TRBJ2-1, with TRBD1 matching over 11 bases. The missing CDR3 end, 3 residues past where the read stops, is filled in from the germline J gene. J gave up 5 bases and V 4 bases, and 14 bases lay outside the gene matches. Germline V CDR1 and CDR2: SGHRS, YFSETQ. The CDR3 loop spans 18 amino acids.

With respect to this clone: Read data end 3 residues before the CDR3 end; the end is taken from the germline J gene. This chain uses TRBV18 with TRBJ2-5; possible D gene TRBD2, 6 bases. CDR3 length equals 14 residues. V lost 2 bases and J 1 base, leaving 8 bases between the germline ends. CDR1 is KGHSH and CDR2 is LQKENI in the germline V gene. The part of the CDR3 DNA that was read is TGTGCCAGCTCACCAGAGCGGGTCCAAGAGACC. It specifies CASSPERVQET. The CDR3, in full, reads CASSPERVQETQYF.

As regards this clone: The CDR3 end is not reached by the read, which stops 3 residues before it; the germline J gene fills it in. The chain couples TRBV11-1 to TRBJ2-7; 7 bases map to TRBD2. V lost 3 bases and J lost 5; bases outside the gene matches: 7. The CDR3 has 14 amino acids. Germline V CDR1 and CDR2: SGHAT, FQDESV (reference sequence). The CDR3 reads CASSFGGIADEQYF. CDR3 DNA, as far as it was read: TGTGCCAGCAGCTTCGGGGGGATAGCGGACGAG.

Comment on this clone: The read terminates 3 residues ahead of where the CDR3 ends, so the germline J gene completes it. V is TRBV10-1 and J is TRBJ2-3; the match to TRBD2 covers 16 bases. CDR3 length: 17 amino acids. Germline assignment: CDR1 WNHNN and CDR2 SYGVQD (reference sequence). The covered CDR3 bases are TGCGCCAGCAGTGAGTGGGGACTAGCGGGAGGGCCCGTCACG. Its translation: CASSEWGLAGGPVT. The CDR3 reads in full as CASSEWGLAGGPVTQYF.

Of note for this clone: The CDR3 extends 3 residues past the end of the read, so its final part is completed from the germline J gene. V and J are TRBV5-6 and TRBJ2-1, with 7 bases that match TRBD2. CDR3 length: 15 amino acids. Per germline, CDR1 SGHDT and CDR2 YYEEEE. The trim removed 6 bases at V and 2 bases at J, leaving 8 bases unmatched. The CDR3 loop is CASTGLADAYNEQFF. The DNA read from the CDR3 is TGTGCCAGCACCGGCCTAGCGGACGCCTACAATGAG.

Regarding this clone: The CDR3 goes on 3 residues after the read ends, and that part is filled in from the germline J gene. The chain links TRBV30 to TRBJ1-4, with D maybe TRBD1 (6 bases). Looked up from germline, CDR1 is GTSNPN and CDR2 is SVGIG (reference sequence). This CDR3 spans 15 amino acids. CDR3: CAWGPGRSRNEKLFF. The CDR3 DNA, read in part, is TGTGCTTGGGGGCCAGGGCGATCCCGAAATGAAAAA.

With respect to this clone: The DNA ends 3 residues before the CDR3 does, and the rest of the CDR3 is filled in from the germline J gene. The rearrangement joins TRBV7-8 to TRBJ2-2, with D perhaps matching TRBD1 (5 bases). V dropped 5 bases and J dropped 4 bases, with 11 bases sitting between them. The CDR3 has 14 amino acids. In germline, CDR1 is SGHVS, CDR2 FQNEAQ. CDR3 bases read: TGTGCCAGCAGCATAGGACACTTCACCGGGGAG. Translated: CASSIGHFTGE. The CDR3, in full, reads CASSIGHFTGELFF.

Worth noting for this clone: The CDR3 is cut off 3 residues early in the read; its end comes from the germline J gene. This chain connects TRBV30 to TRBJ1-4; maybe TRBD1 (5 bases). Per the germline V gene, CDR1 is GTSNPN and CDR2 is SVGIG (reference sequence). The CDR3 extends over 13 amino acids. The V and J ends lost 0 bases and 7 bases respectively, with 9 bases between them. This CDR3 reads CAWSVRGSEKLFF. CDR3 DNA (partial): TGTGCCTGGAGTGTACGGGGGAGTGAAAAA.

This chain's CDR3 is CASSSTGTSGKTQYF. The part of the CDR3 DNA that was read is TGTGCCAGCAGCTCCACCGGGACTAGCGGGAAGACC. This chain links TRBV7-9 with TRBJ2-5; 13 bases line up with TRBD2. The observed sequence ends 3 residues before the CDR3 terminus, with the missing tail filled in from the germline J gene. From germline, CDR1 is SEHNR and CDR2 FQNEAQ (reference sequence). The CDR3 consists of 15 residues. Trimming cost V 4 bases and J 6 bases; bases outside gene matches: 5.

The CDR3 bases that were read are TGCGCCAGCAGCTTGGAACGGGCAGGGGGAGAGACC. Residues: CASSLERAGGET. The whole CDR3 sequence is CASSLERAGGETQYF. This chain uses TRBV5-1 with TRBJ2-5; 7 nucleotides match TRBD1. The read comes to an end 3 residues before the CDR3 does, leaving the germline J gene to fill in the end. Germline V gives CDR1 SGHRS, CDR2 YFSETQ. This CDR3 contains 15 residues. After removal of 0 bases from V and 4 bases from J, the junction contained 6 bases not matched to a gene.

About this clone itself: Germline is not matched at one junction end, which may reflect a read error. The CDR3: CASSPSGLQETQYF. The covered CDR3 bases are TGTGCTAGCAGCCCTAGCGGACTCCAAGAGACC. The chain carries TRBV7-7 and TRBJ2-5, with TRBD2 matching 7 bases. The read ends 3 residues before the CDR3 terminus; that terminus is restored from the germline J gene. Per the germline V gene, CDR1 is SSHAT and CDR2 is FNYEAQ (reference sequence). The CDR3 spans 14 residues.

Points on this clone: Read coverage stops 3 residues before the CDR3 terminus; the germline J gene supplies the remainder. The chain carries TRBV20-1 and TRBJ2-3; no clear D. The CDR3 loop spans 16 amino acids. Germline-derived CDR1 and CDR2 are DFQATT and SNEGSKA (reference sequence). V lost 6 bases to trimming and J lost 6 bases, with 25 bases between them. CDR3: CSAPAQRVIRGDTQYF. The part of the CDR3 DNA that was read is TGCAGTGCACCGGCCCAGCGCGTTATACGTGGGGATACG.

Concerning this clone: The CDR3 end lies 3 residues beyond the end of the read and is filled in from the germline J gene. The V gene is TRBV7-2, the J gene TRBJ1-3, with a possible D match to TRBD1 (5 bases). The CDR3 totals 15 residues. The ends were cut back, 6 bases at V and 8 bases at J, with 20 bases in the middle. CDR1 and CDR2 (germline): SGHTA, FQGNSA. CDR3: CASSFGRAGRDTIYF. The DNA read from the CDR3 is TGTGCCAGCAGTTTCGGTAGGGCAGGGAGAGACACC.

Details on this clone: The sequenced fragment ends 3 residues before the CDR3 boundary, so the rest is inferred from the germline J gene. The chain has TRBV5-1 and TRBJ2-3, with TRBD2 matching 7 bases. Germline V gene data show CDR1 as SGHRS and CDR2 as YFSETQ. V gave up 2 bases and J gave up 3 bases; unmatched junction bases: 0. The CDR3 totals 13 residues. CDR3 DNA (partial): TGCGCCAGCAGCTTTAGCGGGACAGATACG. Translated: CASSFSGTDT. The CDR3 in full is CASSFSGTDTQYF.

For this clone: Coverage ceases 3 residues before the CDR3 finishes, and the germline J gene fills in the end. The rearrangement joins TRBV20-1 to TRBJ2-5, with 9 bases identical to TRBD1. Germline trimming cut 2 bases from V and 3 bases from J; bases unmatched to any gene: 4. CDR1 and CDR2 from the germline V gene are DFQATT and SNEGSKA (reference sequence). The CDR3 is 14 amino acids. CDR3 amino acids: CSARPRTGEETQYF. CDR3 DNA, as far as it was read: TGCAGTGCTAGACCTAGGACAGGGGAAGAGACC.

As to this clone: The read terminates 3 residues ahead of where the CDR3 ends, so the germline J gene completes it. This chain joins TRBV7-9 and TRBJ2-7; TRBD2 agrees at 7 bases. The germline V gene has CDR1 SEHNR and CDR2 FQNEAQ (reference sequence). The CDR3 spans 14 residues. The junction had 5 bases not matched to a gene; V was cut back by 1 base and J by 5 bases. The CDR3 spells CASSLERGRHEQYF. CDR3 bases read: TGTGCCAGCAGCTTAGAGCGGGGAAGGCACGAG.

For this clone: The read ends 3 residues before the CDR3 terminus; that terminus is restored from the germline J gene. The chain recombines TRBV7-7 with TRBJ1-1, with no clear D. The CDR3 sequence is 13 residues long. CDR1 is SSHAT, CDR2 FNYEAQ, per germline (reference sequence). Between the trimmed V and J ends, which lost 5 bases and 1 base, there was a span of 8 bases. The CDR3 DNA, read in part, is TGTGCCAGCAGCGCGACACCGAACACTGAA. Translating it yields CASSATPNTE. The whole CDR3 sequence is CASSATPNTEAFF.